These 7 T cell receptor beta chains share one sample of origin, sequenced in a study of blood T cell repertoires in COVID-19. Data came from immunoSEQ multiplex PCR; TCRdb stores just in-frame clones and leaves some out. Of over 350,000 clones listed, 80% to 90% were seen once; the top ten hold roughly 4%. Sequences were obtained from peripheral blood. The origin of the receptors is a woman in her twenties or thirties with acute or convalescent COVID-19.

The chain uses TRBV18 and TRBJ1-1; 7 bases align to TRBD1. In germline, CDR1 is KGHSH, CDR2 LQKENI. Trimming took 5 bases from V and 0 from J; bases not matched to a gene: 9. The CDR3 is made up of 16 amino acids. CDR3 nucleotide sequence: TGTGCCAGCTCAATCGACAGGGCTCCCTTGAACACTGAAGCTTTCTTT. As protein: CASSIDRAPLNTEAFF.

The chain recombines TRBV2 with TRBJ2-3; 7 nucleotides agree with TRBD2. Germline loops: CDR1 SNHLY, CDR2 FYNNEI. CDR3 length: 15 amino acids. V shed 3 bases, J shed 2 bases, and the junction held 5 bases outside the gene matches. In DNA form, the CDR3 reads TGTGCCAGCAGTGATTACGGGGGGTTCACAGATACGCAGTATTTT. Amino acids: CASSDYGGFTDTQYF.

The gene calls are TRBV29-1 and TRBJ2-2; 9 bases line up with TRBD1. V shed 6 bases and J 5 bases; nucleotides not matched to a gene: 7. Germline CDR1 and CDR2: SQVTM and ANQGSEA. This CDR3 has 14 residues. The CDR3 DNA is TGCAGCGTCCGGACAGGGGCTAGGACCGGGGAGCTGTTTTTT. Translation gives CSVRTGARTGELFF.

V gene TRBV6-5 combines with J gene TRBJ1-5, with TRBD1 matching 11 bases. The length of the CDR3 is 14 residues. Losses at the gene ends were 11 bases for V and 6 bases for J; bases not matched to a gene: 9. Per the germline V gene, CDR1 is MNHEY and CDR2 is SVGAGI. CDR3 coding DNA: TGTGCCTCACGAGCAGGACAGGGGGCTCAGCCCCAGCATTTT. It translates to CASRAGQGAQPQHF.

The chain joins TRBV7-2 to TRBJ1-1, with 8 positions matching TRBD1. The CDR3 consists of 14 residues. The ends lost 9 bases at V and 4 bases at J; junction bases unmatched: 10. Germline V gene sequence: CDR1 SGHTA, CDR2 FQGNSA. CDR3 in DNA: TGTGCCAGGATGGAAGGACAGGGAGGCACTGAAGCTTTCTTT. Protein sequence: CARMEGQGGTEAFF.

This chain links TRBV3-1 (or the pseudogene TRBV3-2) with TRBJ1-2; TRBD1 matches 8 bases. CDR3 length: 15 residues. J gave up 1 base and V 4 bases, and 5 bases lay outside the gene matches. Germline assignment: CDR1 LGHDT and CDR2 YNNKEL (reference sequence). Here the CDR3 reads CASSPDRDLNYGYTF. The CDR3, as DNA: TGTGCCAGCAGCCCGGACAGGGACCTTAACTATGGCTACACCTTC.

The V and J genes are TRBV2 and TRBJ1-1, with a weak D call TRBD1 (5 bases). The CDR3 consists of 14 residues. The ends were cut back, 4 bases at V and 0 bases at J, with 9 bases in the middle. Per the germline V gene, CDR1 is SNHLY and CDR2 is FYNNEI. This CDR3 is CASSGQLMNTEAFF. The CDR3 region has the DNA TGTGCCAGCAGTGGACAGTTAATGAACACTGAAGCTTTCTTT.